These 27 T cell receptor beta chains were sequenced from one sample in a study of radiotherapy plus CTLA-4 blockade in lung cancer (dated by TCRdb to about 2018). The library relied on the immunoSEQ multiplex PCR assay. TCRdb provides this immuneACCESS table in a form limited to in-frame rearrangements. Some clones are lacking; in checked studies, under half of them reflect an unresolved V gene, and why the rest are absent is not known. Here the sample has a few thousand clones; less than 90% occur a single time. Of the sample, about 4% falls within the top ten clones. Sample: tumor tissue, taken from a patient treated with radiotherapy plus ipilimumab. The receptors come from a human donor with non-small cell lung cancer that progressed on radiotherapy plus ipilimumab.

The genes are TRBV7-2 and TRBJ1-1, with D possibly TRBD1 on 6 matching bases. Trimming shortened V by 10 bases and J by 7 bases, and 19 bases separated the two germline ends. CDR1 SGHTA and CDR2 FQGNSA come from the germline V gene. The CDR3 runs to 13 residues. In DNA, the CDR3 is TGTGCCACCCGGGGGGGCGCGTATTTTGAAGCTTTCTTT. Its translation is CATRGGAYFEAFF.

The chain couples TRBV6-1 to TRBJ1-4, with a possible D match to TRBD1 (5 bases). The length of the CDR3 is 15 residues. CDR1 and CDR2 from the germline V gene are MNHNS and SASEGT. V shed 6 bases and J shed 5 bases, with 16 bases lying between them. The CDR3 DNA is TGTGCCAGCAGCCTTGTACGGGGGTCGAATGAAAAACTGTTTTTT. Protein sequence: CASSLVRGSNEKLFF.

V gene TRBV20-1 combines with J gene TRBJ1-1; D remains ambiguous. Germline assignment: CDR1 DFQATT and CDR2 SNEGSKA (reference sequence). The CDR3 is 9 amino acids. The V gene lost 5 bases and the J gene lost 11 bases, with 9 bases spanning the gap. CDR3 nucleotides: TGCAGTGCTTCGGTAGATGCTTTCTTT. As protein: CSASVDAFF.

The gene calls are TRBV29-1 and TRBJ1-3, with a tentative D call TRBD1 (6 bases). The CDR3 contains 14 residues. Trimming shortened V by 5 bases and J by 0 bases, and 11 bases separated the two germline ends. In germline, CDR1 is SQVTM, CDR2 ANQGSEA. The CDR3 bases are TGCAGCGTTTCCCCGGGGGCCTCTGGAAACACCATATATTTT. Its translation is CSVSPGASGNTIYF.

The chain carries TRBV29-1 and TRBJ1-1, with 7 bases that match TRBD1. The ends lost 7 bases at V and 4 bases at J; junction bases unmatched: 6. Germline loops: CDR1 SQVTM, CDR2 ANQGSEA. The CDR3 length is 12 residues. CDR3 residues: CSAKGAGTEAFF. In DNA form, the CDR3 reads TGCAGCGCCAAGGGGGCCGGCACTGAAGCTTTCTTT.

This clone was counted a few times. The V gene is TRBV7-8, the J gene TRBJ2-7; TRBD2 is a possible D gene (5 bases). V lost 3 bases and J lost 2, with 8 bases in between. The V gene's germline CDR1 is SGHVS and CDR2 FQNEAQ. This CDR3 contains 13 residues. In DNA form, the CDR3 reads TGTGCCAGCAGCTTCGGGGAAGCCTACGAGCAGTACTTC. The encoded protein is CASSFGEAYEQYF.

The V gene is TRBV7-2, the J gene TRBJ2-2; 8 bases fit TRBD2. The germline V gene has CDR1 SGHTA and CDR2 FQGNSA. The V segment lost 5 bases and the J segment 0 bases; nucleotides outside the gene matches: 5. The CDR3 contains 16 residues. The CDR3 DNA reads TGTGCCAGCAGCGATAGACTAGCGACGAACACCGGGGAGCTGTTTTTT. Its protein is CASSDRLATNTGELFF.

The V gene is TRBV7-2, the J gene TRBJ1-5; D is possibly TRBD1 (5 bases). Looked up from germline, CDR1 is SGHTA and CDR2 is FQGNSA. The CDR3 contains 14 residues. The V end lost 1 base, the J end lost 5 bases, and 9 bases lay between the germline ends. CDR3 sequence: CASSLGQGHQPQHF. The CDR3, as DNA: TGTGCCAGCAGCTTAGGTCAGGGACATCAGCCCCAGCATTTT. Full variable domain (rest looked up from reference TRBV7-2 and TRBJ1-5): GAGVSQSPSNKVTEKGKDVELRCDPISGHTALYWYRQSLGQGLEFLIYFQGNSAPDKSGLPSDRFSAERTGGSVSTLTIQRTQQEDSAVYLCASSLGQGHQPQHFGDGTRLSIL.

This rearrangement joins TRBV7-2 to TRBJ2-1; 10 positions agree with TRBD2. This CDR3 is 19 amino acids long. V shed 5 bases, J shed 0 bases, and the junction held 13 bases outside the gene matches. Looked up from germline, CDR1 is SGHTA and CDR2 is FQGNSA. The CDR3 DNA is TGTGCCAGCAGCCCGCGGGTTAGCGGGGGGAGTAGCTCCTACAATGAGCAGTTCTTC. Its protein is CASSPRVSGGSSSYNEQFF.

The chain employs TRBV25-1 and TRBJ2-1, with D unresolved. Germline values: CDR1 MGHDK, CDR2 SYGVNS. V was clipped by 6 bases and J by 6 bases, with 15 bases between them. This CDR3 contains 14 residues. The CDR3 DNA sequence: TGTGCCAGCAGGGGTCCCCTGCTCTCCAATGAGCAGTTCTTC. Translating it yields CASRGPLLSNEQFF.

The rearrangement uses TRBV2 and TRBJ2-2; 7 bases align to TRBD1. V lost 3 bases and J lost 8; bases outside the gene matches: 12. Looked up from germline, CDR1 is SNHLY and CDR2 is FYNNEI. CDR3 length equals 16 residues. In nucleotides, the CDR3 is TGTGCCAGCAGTGATCTCAGACAGGGAGATCCGGGGGAGCTGTTTTTT. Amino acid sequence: CASSDLRQGDPGELFF.

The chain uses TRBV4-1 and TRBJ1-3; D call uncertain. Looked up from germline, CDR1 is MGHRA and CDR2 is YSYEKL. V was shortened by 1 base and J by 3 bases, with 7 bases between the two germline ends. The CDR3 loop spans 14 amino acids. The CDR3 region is CASSQVKDGNTIYF. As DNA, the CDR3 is TGCGCCAGCAGCCAAGTTAAAGATGGAAACACCATATATTTT.

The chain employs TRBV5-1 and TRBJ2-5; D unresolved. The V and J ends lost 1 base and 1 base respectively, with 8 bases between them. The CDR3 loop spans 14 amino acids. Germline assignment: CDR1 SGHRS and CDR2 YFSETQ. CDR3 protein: CASSLFGTQETQYF. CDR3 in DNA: TGCGCCAGCAGCTTGTTCGGAACCCAAGAGACCCAGTACTTC. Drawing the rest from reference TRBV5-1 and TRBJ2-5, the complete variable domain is KAGVTQTPRYLIKTRGQQVTLSCSPISGHRSVSWYQQTPGQGLQFLFEYFSETQRNKGNFPGRFSGRQFSNSRSEMNVSTLELGDSALYLCASSLFGTQETQYFGPGTRLLVL.

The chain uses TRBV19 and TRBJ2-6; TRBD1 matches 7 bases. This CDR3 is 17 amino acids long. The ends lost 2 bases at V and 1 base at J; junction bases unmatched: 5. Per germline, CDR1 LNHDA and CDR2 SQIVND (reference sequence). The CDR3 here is CASSIQTGPSGANVLTF. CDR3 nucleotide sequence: TGTGCCAGTAGTATACAGACAGGGCCTTCTGGGGCCAACGTCCTGACTTTC. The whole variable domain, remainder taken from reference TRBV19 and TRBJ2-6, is DGGITQSPKYLFRKEGQNVTLSCEQNLNHDAMYWYRQDPGQGLRLIYYSQIVNDFQKGDIAEGYSVSREKKESFPLTVTSAQKNPTAFYLCASSIQTGPSGANVLTFGAGSRLTVL.

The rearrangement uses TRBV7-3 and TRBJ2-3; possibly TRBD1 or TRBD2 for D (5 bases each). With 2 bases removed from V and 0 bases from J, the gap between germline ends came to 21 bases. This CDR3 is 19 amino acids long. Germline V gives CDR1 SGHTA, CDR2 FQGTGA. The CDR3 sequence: CASSLPGASGGPSTDTQYF. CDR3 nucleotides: TGTGCCAGCAGCTTACCAGGCGCTAGTGGGGGTCCTAGCACAGATACGCAGTATTTT.

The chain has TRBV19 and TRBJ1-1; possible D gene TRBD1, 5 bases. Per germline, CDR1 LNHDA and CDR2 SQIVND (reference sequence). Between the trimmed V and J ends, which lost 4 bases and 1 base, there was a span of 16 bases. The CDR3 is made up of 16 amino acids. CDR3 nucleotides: TGTGCCAGTAGTACCAGGGCAGGGCTGGGGAACACTGAAGCTTTCTTT. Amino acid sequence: CASSTRAGLGNTEAFF.

Here the CDR3 reads CASSQQRGGLEQYF. CDR3 nucleotide sequence: TGCGCCAGCAGCCAACAGCGGGGGGGCCTCGAGCAGTACTTC. The chain is built from TRBV4-1 and TRBJ2-7, with 10 nucleotides matching TRBD2. This CDR3 comprises 14 residues. Germline V lookup: CDR1 MGHRA, CDR2 YSYEKL. V lost 2 bases, J lost 6 bases, and 4 bases stayed unmatched.

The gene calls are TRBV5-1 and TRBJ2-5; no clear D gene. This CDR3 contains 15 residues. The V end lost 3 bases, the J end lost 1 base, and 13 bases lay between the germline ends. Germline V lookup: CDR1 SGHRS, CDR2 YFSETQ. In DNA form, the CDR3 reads TGCGCCAGCAGCTCGAAGGGCGTTATCCAAGAGACCCAGTACTTC. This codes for CASSSKGVIQETQYF.

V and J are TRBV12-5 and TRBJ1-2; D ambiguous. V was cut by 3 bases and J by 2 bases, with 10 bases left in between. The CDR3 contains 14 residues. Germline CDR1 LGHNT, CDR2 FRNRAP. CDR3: CASGFEGGNYGYTF. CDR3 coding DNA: TGTGCTAGTGGTTTTGAGGGCGGCAACTATGGCTACACCTTC.

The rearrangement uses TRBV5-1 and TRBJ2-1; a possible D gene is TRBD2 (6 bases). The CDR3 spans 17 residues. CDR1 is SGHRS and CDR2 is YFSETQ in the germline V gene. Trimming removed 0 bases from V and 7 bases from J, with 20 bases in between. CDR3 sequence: CASSLGLTSREVNEQFF. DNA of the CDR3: TGCGCCAGCAGCTTGGGTCTCACTAGCAGGGAGGTTAATGAGCAGTTCTTC.

The CDR3 coding sequence is TGCAGCGCCTCTATAGATGGTACCCAGCATTTT. Its translation: CSASIDGTQHF. The V gene is TRBV29-1, the J gene TRBJ1-5; no firm D call. V shed 7 bases and J shed 11 bases, with 15 bases lying between them. This CDR3 is 11 amino acids long. Per germline, CDR1 SQVTM and CDR2 ANQGSEA. The full variable domain, its missing parts supplied by reference TRBV29-1 and TRBJ1-5, is SAVISQKPSRDICQRGTSLTIQCQVDSQVTMMFWYRQQPGQSLTLIATANQGSEATYESGFVIDKFPISRPNLTFSTLTVSNMSPEDSSIYLCSASIDGTQHFGDGTRLSIL.

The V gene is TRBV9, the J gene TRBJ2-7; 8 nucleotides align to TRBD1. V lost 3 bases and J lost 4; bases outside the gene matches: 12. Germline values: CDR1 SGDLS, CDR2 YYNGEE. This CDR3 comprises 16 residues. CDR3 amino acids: CASSAFGQGTQYEQYF. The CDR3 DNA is TGTGCCAGCAGCGCATTTGGACAGGGAACCCAATACGAGCAGTACTTC.

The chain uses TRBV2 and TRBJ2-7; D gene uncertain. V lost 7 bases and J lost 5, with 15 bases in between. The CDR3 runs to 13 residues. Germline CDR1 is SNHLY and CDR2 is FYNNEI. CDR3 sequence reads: CASTYRLGHEQYF. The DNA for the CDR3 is TGTGCCAGCACGTACCGACTGGGCCACGAGCAGTACTTC.

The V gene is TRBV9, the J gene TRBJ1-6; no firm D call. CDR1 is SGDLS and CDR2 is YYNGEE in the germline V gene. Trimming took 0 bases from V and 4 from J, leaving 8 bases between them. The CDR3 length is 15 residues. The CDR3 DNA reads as TGTGCCAGCAGCGTAGGCTCCGGGTATAATTCACCCCTCCACTTT. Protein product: CASSVGSGYNSPLHF.

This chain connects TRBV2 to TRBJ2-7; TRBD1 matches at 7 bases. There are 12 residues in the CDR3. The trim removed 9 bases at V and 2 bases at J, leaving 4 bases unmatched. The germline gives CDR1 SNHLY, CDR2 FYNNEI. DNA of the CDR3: TGTGCCAGAAGGGACAGCGCCTACGAGCAGTACTTC. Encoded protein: CARRDSAYEQYF.

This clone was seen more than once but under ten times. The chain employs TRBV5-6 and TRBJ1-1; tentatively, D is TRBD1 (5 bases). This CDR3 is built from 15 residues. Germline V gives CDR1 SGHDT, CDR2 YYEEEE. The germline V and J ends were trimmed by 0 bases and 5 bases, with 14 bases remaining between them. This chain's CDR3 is CASSLGVEGRTEAFF. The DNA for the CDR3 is TGTGCCAGCAGCTTGGGGGTCGAGGGGAGGACTGAAGCTTTCTTT.

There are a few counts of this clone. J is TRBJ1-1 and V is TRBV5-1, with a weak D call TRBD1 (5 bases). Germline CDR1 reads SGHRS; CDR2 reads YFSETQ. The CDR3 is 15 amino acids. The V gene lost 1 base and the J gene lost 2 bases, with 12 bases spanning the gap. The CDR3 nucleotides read TGCGCCAGCAGCTTGCAGGGAGAACCCAACACTGAAGCTTTCTTT. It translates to CASSLQGEPNTEAFF.